This T cell receptor beta chain derives from a study of blood T cell repertoires in COVID-19 (TCRdb year 2020). A note on the overall study: The collaborator samples originated in the United States, Italy and Spain and spanned the acute and convalescent phases of COVID-19. The material from the prospective study consisted of cDNA or gDNA derived from T cells, B-cell-depleted T cells, or PBMCs. The dataset comprised deeply sampled blood TCRbeta repertoires from subjects exposed to, actively infected with, or recovered from COVID-19. A freely available public database, intended as a resource for researchers studying the immune response to SARS-CoV-2, is where the repertoires were released. The samples were drawn from two sources: the first 160 participants of the ongoing ImmuneRACE study, and some 1,300 subjects contributed by 6 global collaborators. Sample metadata almost always included a de-identified subject ID, COVID-19 status, age in years and sex. Where available, HLA class I and class II types were obtained from metadata supplied by the sample provider rather than from assay-based typing.

Regarding this clone: No antigen is known for it. There are no base qualities to consult, and no much larger clone falls within one base.

In the prospective study, participants were about 18 to 95 years old, resided in about 25 geographic areas of the United States, and were enrolled through a virtual design. In the prospective study, cohorts were assigned on the basis of participant-reported clinical history obtained from a screening survey and a study questionnaire. Recovered participants in ImmuneRACE Cohort 3 were defined by two consecutive negative NP/OP PCR tests, clearance by a healthcare professional, or resolution of symptoms. Each participant in the prospective study had whole blood, serum and a nasopharyngeal or oropharyngeal swab collected by mobile phlebotomists. Over a roughly two-month period, participants in the prospective study had the option of providing additional blood draws and questionnaires. Before DNA extraction, prospective study blood samples were shipped either frozen or at room temperature. The immunoSEQ Assay, a bias-controlled multiplex PCR, was used to amplify TCRbeta CDR3 regions from genomic DNA. The study's own analysis went as follows. The number of nucleated cells in each sample was estimated by amplification of reference gene primers within the assay. To quantify the absolute abundance of each unique TCRbeta CDR3 rearrangement, sequence reads were collapsed and filtered. For each sample, productive Simpson clonality was calculated by taking the square root of Simpson's diversity index across productive rearrangements. TCRdb limited this immuneACCESS table to in-frame rearrangements with V and J called. A share of clones is missing; checked studies link under half to unresolved V genes, and the rest is unexplained. The V and J calls and clone size are taken from that table; D and trimming were inferred from the DNA. This sample gives approximately 360,000 clones in total; over 80% of them show up just once. The ten largest clones add up to less than 6% of the sample.

V is reduced by 5 bases and J by 4 bases, leaving a spacing of 8 bases between them. The CDR3 runs 12 residues from the cysteine to the phenylalanine. Of all the DNA, just the CDR3 is kept, 36 bases in frame from base 1. The paper's findings and limits, for the study overall: The quantity of clinical and demographic metadata differed by source and by participant and was supplied without curation.

The sample consisted of PBMCs or T cells enriched from blood (not recorded which). This TCR came from a woman between 45 and 65 years old who had recovered from COVID-19. The chain couples TRBV12-3 or TRBV12-4 to TRBJ1-2, and TRBD1 may be the D gene, going by 5 matching bases. The CDR3 is CASSQGIYGYTF. The nucleotide sequence reads as follows: TGTGCCAGCAGTCAGGGTATCTATGGCTACACCTTC.